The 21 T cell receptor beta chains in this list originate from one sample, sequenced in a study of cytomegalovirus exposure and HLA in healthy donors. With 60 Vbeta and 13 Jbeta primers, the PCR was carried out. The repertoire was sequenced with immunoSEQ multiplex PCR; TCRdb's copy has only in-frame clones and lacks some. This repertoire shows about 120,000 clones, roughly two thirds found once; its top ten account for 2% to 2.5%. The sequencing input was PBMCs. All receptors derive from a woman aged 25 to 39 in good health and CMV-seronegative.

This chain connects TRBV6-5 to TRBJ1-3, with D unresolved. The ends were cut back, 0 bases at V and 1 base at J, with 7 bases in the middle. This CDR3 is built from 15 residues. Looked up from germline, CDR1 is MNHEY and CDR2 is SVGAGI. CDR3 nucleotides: TGTGCCAGCAGTTACTCGAGCGAATCTGGAAACACCATATATTTT. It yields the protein CASSYSSESGNTIYF.

CDR3 sequence reads: CASSFFIGGSLFEQYF. CDR3 nucleotide sequence: TGTGCCAGCAGTTTTTTTATAGGCGGGAGTCTGTTCGAGCAGTACTTC. The chain carries TRBV28 and TRBJ2-7; 7 bases agree with TRBD2. The junction had 14 bases not matched to a gene; V was cut back by 3 bases and J by 6 bases. The CDR3 runs to 16 residues. The germline V gene has CDR1 MDHEN and CDR2 SYDVKM.

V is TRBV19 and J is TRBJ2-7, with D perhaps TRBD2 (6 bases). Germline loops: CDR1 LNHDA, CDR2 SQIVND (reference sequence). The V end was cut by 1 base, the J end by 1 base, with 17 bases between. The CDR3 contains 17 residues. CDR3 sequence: CASSIGRGRGGSYEQYF. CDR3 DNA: TGTGCCAGTAGTATAGGGCGGGGCAGAGGAGGGTCCTACGAGCAGTACTTC.

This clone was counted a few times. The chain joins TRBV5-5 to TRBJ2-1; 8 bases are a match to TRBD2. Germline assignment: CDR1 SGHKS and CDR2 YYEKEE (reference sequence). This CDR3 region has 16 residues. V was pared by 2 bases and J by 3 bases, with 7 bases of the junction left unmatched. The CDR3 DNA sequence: TGTGCCAGCAGCTTCTCACAACTAGCGGACTACAATGAGCAGTTCTTC. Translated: CASSFSQLADYNEQFF.

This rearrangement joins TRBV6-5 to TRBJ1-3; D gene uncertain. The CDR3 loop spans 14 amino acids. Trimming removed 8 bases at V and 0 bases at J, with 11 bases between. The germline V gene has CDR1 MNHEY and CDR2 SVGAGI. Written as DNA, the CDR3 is TGTGCCAGCGGCACCGGGTCCTCTGGAAACACCATATATTTT. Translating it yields CASGTGSSGNTIYF.

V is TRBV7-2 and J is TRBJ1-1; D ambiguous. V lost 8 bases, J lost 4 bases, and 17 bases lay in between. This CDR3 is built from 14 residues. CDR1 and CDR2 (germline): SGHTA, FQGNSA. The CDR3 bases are TGTGCCAGCCGCACCCCCTGGAGGGCCACTGAAGCTTTCTTT. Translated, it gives CASRTPWRATEAFF.

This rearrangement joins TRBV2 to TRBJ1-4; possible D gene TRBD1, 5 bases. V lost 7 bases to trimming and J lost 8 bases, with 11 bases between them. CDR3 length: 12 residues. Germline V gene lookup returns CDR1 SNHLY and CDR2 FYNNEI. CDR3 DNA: TGTGCCAGCACAGGGTTTGGGGAAAAACTGTTTTTT. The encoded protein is CASTGFGEKLFF.

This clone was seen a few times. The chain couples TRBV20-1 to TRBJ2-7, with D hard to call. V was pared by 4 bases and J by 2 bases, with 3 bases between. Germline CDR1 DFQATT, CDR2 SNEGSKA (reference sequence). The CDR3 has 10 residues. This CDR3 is CSATPYEQYF. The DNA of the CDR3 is TGCAGTGCTACTCCCTACGAGCAGTACTTC.

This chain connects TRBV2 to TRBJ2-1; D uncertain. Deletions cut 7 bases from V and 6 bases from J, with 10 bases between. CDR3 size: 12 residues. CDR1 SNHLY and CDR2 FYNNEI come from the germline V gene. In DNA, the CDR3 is TGTGCCAGCACGGAGTCATCCAATGAGCAGTTCTTC. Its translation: CASTESSNEQFF.

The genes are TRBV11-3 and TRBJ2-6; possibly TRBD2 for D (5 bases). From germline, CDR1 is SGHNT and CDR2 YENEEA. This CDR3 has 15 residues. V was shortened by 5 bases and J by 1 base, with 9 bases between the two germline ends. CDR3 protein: CASSPSGSGANVLTF. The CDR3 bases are TGTGCCAGCAGCCCCTCGGGATCTGGGGCCAACGTCCTGACTTTC.

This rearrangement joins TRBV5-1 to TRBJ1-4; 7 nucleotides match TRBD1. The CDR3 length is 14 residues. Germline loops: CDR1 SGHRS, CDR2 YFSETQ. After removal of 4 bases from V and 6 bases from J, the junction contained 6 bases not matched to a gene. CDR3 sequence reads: CASSRKGQDEKLFF. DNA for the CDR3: TGCGCCAGCAGCCGAAAAGGACAGGATGAAAAACTGTTTTTT.

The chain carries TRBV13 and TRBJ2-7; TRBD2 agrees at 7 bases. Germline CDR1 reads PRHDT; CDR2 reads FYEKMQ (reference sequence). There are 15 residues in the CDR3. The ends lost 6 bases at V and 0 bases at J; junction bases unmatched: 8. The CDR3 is CASRLSGMNSYEQYF. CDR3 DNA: TGTGCCAGCAGATTAAGCGGGATGAACTCCTACGAGCAGTACTTC.

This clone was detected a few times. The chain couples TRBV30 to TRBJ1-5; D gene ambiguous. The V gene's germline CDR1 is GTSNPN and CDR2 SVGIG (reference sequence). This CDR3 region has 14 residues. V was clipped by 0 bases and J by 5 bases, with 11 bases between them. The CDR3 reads CAWSVSGGDQPQHF. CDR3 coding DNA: TGTGCCTGGAGTGTATCGGGAGGAGATCAGCCCCAGCATTTT.

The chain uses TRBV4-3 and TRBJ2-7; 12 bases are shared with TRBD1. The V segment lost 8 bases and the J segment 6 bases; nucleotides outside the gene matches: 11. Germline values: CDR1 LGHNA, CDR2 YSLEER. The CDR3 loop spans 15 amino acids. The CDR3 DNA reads TGCGCCAGCGCCGGGGACAGGGGGCTGGTTAGCGAGCAGTACTTC. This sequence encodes CASAGDRGLVSEQYF.

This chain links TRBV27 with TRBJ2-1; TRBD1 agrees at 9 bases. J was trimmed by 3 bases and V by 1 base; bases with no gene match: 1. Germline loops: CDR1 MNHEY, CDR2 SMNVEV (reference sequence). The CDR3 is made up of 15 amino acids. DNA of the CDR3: TGTGCCAGCAGTTTATACAGGGGGCTCTACAATGAGCAGTTCTTC. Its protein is CASSLYRGLYNEQFF.

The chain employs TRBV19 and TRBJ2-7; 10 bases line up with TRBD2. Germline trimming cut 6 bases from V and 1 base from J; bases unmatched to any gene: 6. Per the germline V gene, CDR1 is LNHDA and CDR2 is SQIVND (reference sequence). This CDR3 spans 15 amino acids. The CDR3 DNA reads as TGTGCCAGTAGCCTAGCGGGAGTGGGGTCCTACGAGCAGTACTTC. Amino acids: CASSLAGVGSYEQYF. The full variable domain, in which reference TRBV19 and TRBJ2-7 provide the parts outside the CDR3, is DGGITQSPKYLFRKEGQNVTLSCEQNLNHDAMYWYRQDPGQGLRLIYYSQIVNDFQKGDIAEGYSVSREKKESFPLTVTSAQKNPTAFYLCASSLAGVGSYEQYFGPGTRLTVT.

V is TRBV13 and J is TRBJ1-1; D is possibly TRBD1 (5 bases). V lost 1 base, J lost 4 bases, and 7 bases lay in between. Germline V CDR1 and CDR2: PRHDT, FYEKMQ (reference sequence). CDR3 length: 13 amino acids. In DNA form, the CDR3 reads TGTGCCAGCAGCTTAGCAGGGTCCACTGAAGCTTTCTTT. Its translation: CASSLAGSTEAFF.

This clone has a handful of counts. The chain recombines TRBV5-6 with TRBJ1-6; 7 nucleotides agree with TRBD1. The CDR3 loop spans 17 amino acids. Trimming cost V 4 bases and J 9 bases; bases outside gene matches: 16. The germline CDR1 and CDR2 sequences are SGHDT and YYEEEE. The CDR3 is CASSLARDRQRGSPLHF. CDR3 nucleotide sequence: TGTGCCAGCAGCCTGGCCCGGGACAGACAGAGGGGTTCACCCCTCCACTTT.

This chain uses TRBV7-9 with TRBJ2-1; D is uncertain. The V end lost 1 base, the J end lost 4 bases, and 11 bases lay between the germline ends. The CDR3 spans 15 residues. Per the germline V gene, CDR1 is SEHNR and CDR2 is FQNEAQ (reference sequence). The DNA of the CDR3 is TGTGCCAGCAGCTTAGGATTCTCCACTTACAATGAGCAGTTCTTC. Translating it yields CASSLGFSTYNEQFF.

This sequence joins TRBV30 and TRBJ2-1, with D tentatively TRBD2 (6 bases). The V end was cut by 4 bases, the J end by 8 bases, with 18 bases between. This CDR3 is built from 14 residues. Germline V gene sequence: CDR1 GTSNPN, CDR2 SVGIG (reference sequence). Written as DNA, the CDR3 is TGTGCCTGGAAAAAGGACCGACGGAGGGATGAGCAGTTCTTC. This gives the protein CAWKKDRRRDEQFF. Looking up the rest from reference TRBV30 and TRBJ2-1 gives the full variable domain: SQTIHQWPATLVQPVGSPLSLECTVEGTSNPNLYWYRQAAGRGLQLLFYSVGIGQISSEVPQNLSASRPQDRQFILSSKKLLLSDSGFYLCAWKKDRRRDEQFFGPGTRLTVL.

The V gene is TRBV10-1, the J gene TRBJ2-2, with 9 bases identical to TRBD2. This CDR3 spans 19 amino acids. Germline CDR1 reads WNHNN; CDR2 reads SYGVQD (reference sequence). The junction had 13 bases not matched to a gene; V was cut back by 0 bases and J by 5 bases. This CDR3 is CASSESKLAFSGRTGELFF. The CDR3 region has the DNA TGCGCCAGCAGTGAGTCTAAGTTAGCCTTCAGCGGGAGGACCGGGGAGCTGTTTTTT.